The text below deals with one T cell receptor beta chain. In the original processing: Reference gene primer amplification yielded estimated nucleated cell counts. Clones were read by immunoSEQ multiplex PCR, and TCRdb kept only the in-frame ones, dropping some. Clone size and V and J calls were adopted from that table, with D and trimming inferred from the DNA. The repertoire consists of around 110,000 clones, with roughly 80% occurring once and the leading ten covering under 2.5%. Germline CDR1 reads SGHVS; CDR2 reads FQNEAQ. The CDR3 loop spans 14 amino acids. V was pared by 1 base and J by 9 bases, with 13 bases between. This record belongs to a study of blood T cell repertoires in COVID-19. Overall study: Some COVID-19 samples were acute and others convalescent; all came from the United States, Italy and Spain.

V usage is TRBV7-8 and J usage is TRBJ2-1; TRBD2 might be the D (6 bases). The TCR sequence derives from a man aged 30-40 years with acute or convalescent COVID-19. The sequenced material came from peripheral blood. The CDR3: CASSLGRTEGEQFF. The DNA for the CDR3 is TGTGCCAGCAGCTTAGGACGGACGGAGGGTGAGCAGTTCTTC.